The table lists the clone carrying this TCR beta chain with many counts. It was RNA transcripts that yielded the amplified TCR beta CDR3 regions. The primer set for the first-round RT-PCR of the TCR CDR3 was HTBI. Via MiXCR, TCRdb re-called the multiplex PCR reads, giving one row per CDR3 protein. The sample contains about 580,000 distinct CDR3 sequences, approximately 15% of which appear only once. Deletions cut 0 bases from V and 7 bases from J, with 15 bases between. The CDR3 extends over 14 amino acids. CDR1 is SQVTM, CDR2 ANQGSEA, per germline. The sample belongs to a study of T cells in Graves' hyperthyroidism and ophthalmopathy. Uncontrolled infection, other autoimmune disease, pregnancy or lactation led to exclusion.

The sequence came from a woman between 25 and 40 years old with Graves' hyperthyroidism that later progressed to Graves' ophthalmopathy. Input material: blood. V is TRBV29-1 and J is TRBJ1-1; possible D gene TRBD1, 5 bases. This CDR3 reads CSVEEWGGVGEAFF. The CDR3 DNA sequence: TGCAGCGTTGAAGAGTGGGGAGGGGTTGGTGAAGCTTTCTTT.